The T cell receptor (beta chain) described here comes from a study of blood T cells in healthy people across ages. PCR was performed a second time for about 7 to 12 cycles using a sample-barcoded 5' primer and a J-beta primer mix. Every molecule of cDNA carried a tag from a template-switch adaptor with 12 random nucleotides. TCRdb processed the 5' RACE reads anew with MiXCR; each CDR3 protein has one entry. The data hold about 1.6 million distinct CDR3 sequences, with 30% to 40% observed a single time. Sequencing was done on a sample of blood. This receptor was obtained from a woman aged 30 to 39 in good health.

CDR3 in amino acids: CASSLNGGTTDTQYF. As DNA, the CDR3 is TGTGCCAGCAGCTTAAACGGGGGGACTACAGATACGCAGTATTTT. The chain has TRBV7-9 and TRBJ2-3; 7 bases align to TRBD2. Germline CDR1 reads SEHNR; CDR2 reads FQNEAQ (reference sequence). Germline trimming cut 2 bases from V and 3 bases from J; bases unmatched to any gene: 5. This CDR3 has 15 residues.